What follows describes a single T cell receptor (beta chain). Its antigen is unidentified. This sample was taken from a study of T cell responses to AZD1222 COVID-19 vaccine. Points from the study as a whole: Two AZD1222 administrations were followed by greater Spike-specific TCR breadth and depth.

Clones were sequenced by immunoSEQ multiplex PCR, and TCRdb holds only the in-frame ones, with some missing. The data hold some 110,000 clones, with roughly 93% observed a single time. The receptor was isolated from an adult in good health. Material: peripheral blood, obtained on day 0 of AZD1222 vaccination.

Here the CDR3 DNA reads TGTGCCACCCAGGGGGACCCAGATACGCAGTATTTT. This gives the protein CATQGDPDTQYF. This rearrangement joins TRBV24-1 to TRBJ2-3, with TRBD1 matching 7 bases. V was clipped by 9 bases and J by 4 bases; unmatched bases: 3. This CDR3 is built from 12 residues. The germline V gene has CDR1 KGHDR and CDR2 SFDVKD.